The sequence of this TCR beta chain was determined in a study of blood T cells in healthy people across ages. The CDR3 length is 15 residues. Germline lookup yields CDR1 DFQATT and CDR2 SNEGSKA (reference sequence). Trimming pared 6 bases from V and 2 bases from J, leaving 14 bases between. This clonotype was counted a single time. A J-beta primer mix and a sample-barcoded 5' primer were used in a second PCR of roughly 6 to 11 cycles. Researchers report that each sample yielded at least 2.5 million CDR3-containing paired-end reads. From the 5' RACE reads, TCRdb called clonotypes with MiXCR, one entry per CDR3 protein. Altogether approximately 850,000 distinct CDR3 sequences are present, around 42% being singletons, with the ten largest covering nearly 20%. Total RNA, at least 5.5 micrograms per sample, came from PBMCs.

Sequencing was performed on blood. The chain joins TRBV20-1 to TRBJ2-6, with D perhaps TRBD2 (5 bases). The clonotype comes from a man aged 55 to 70 in good health. The CDR3 loop is CSAVGGRAGANVLTF. CDR3 bases: TGCAGTGCCGTAGGAGGTAGGGCTGGGGCCAACGTCCTGACTTTC.